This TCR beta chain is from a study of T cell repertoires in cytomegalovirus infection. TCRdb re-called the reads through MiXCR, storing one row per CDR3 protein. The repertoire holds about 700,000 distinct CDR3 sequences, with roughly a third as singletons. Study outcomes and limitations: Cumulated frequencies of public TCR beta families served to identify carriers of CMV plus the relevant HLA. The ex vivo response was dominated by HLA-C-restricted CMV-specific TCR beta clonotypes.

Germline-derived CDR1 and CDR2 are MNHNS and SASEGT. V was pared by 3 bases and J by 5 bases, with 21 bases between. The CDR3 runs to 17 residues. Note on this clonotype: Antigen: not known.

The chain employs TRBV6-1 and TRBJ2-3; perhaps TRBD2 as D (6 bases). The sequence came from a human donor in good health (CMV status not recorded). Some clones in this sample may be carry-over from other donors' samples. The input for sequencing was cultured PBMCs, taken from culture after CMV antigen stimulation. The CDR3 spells CASSDAGQWSAGDTQYF. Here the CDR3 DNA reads TGTGCCAGCAGTGATGCGGGGCAGTGGAGTGCCGGAGATACGCAGTATTTT.